What follows are 11 T cell receptor beta chains derived from one specimen sequenced in a study of human T cells and chemical hapten exposure. This sample's time point: patch test 1, 2 weeks after DPC sensitization. Treatment in this sample: therapeutic diphenylcyclopropenone sensitization with weekly scalp DPC. TCRdb ran MiXCR on the RACE reads and lists one entry per CDR3 protein. The data show around 71,000 distinct CDR3 sequences, roughly 9.8% seen once. The input for sequencing was whole blood, taken in connection with sensitization to the hapten diphenylcyclopropenone (DPC). The receptors were sampled from a woman aged 40 to 55 with alopecia areata. Some clones in this sample may be carry-over from other donors' samples.

This clonotype appeared a few times. The chain couples TRBV7-6 to TRBJ2-3; no clear D. There are 15 residues in the CDR3. With 1 base removed from V and 1 base from J, the gap between germline ends came to 9 bases. The germline gives CDR1 SGHVS, CDR2 FNYEAQ. CDR3 residues: CASSLDIPGTDTQYF. CDR3 nucleotide sequence: TGTGCCAGCAGCTTAGATATCCCCGGCACAGATACGCAGTATTTT.

This clonotype has more than one count but fewer than ten. The chain combines TRBV5-6 with TRBJ1-5; 7 bases are a match to TRBD1. The length of the CDR3 is 15 residues. The trim removed 4 bases at V and 3 bases at J, leaving 7 bases unmatched. Germline assignment: CDR1 SGHDT and CDR2 YYEEEE. The CDR3 DNA is TGTGCCAGCAGCCGCTCAGGGGGAATCAATCAGCCCCAGCATTTT. The encoded protein is CASSRSGGINQPQHF.

The chain links TRBV7-2 to TRBJ2-7; D is unclear. Germline values: CDR1 SGHTA, CDR2 FQGNSA. The CDR3 has 14 residues. The V gene lost 1 base and the J gene lost 1 base, with 8 bases spanning the gap. The CDR3 spells CASSLGLESYEQYF. Written as DNA, the CDR3 is TGTGCCAGCAGCTTAGGACTGGAGTCCTACGAGCAGTACTTC. Full variable domain (missing parts from reference TRBV7-2 and TRBJ2-7): GAGVSQSPSNKVTEKGKDVELRCDPISGHTALYWYRQSLGQGLEFLIYFQGNSAPDKSGLPSDRFSAERTGGSVSTLTIQRTQQEDSAVYLCASSLGLESYEQYFGPGTRLTVT.

The table lists this clonotype with a few counts. The chain links TRBV18 to TRBJ2-1, with 15 nucleotides matching TRBD2. This CDR3 is built from 15 residues. Germline V gene sequence: CDR1 KGHSH, CDR2 LQKENI. With V trimmed by 3 bases and J by 9 bases, 3 bases remained unmatched. This CDR3 is CASSPGLAGGVEQFF. Written as DNA, the CDR3 is TGTGCCAGCTCACCGGGACTAGCGGGGGGCGTTGAGCAGTTCTTC.

This clonotype has at least ten counts. The genes are TRBV6-6 and TRBJ1-1; D not certain. The CDR3 is 15 amino acids. The germline gives CDR1 MNHNY, CDR2 SVGAGI (reference sequence). V dropped 6 bases and J dropped 0 bases, with 14 bases sitting between them. For the CDR3, the DNA is TGTGCCAGCAGAGAGACGGGAGTCATGAACACTGAAGCTTTCTTT. This encodes CASRETGVMNTEAFF.

This clonotype was picked up many times. The chain links TRBV25-1 to TRBJ2-3; 10 bases agree with TRBD2. Trimming took 6 bases from V and 4 from J; bases not matched to a gene: 22. There are 20 residues in the CDR3. Per germline, CDR1 MGHDK and CDR2 SYGVNS. The CDR3 protein is CASRAGPTSGVLGSADTQYF. CDR3 sequence (DNA): TGTGCCAGCAGGGCGGGCCCAACTAGCGGGGTACTCGGGAGTGCAGATACGCAGTATTTT.

The J gene is TRBJ2-3, the V gene TRBV7-8; D perhaps matches TRBD2 (6 bases). Germline CDR1 is SGHVS and CDR2 is FQNEAQ. The germline V and J ends were trimmed by 1 base and 4 bases, with 18 bases remaining between them. The CDR3 extends over 17 amino acids. This CDR3 reads CASSLGLFGGIADTQYF. The CDR3 coding sequence is TGTGCCAGCAGCTTAGGGTTGTTCGGGGGAATCGCAGATACGCAGTATTTT.

This clonotype has just a few counts. The chain is built from TRBV4-2 and TRBJ1-6; no clear D gene. The germline V and J ends were trimmed by 0 bases and 8 bases, with 11 bases remaining between them. CDR1 is LGHNA, CDR2 YNFKEQ, per germline. CDR3 length: 15 residues. In DNA, the CDR3 is TGTGCCAGCAGCCAAGAGGTGACCGGCTATTCACCCCTCCACTTT. Protein product: CASSQEVTGYSPLHF.

This clonotype was counted many times. The rearrangement joins TRBV12-3 or TRBV12-4 to TRBJ1-6; perhaps TRBD1 as D (5 bases). The V end lost 1 base, the J end lost 7 bases, and 11 bases lay between the germline ends. The length of the CDR3 is 15 residues. For the CDR3, the DNA is TGTGCCAGCAGTTTAGGGGGCAGTCGAAATTCACCCCTCCACTTT. Protein sequence: CASSLGGSRNSPLHF.

This clonotype was observed many times. The chain couples TRBV28 to TRBJ1-5; D may be TRBD1 (5 bases). The length of the CDR3 is 16 residues. Trimming left V 3 bases short and J 1 base short, with 13 bases between. Germline V gene lookup returns CDR1 MDHEN and CDR2 SYDVKM. Here the CDR3 reads CASSFSRDHSNQPQHF. CDR3 nucleotides: TGTGCCAGCAGTTTTTCCAGGGATCACAGCAATCAGCCCCAGCATTTT.

This clonotype was picked up many times. This chain uses TRBV7-2 with TRBJ2-1, with D possibly matching TRBD2 (6 bases). The V gene's germline CDR1 is SGHTA and CDR2 FQGNSA. V lost 1 base to trimming and J lost 10 bases, with 20 bases between them. The CDR3 covers 16 residues. CDR3 in amino acids: CASSLEGSGRRGEQFF. For the CDR3, the DNA is TGTGCCAGCAGCTTAGAGGGTAGCGGTAGGAGAGGGGAGCAGTTCTTC.